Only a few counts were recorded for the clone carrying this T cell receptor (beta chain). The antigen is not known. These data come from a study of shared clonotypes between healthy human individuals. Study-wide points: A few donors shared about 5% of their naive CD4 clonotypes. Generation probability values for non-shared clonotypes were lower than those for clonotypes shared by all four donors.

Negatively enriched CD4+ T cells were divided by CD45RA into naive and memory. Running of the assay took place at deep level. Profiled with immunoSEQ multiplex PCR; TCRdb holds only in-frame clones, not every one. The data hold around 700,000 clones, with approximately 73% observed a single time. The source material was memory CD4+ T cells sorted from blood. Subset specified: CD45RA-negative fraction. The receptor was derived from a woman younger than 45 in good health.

The CDR3 DNA reads TGTGCCAGCAGTTCCGACAGCTCCTATAATTCACCCCTCCACTTT. It specifies CASSSDSSYNSPLHF. The rearrangement links TRBV27 to TRBJ1-6; the D gene is possibly TRBD1 (5 bases). This CDR3 has 15 residues. Germline CDR1 is MNHEY and CDR2 is SMNVEV (reference sequence). Trimming pared 4 bases from V and 0 bases from J, leaving 7 bases between.